This T cell receptor (beta chain) was captured by sequencing in a study of identical twins. Findings and limits, study-wide: Where out-of-frame alpha sequences were twin-shared, they showed excess low generation probability. The study based its conclusions on cross-sectional statistical analysis and did not follow the same donors.

Concerning this clonotype itself: Its antigen is currently unknown.

TCRdb used MiXCR to reprocess the 5' RACE reads, holding one entry per CDR3 protein. The sample carries some 250,000 distinct CDR3 sequences, approximately 7.1% recorded once. The same data also went into a second study, on T cells expressing NK-cell markers. That source adds: CD3+CD56+NKG2C+, CD3+CD56+NKG2C- and CD3+CD56-NKG2C+ T cells, once sorted, supplied the TCR beta repertoires.

Sequences were obtained from CD8+ T cells sorted from blood. This TCR was recovered from a woman aged 18-29 years in good health.

The CDR3 loop is CASMHYGYTF. The CDR3 DNA follows: TGTGCCAGTATGCACTATGGCTACACCTTC. This chain connects TRBV19 to TRBJ1-2; D uncertain. The length of the CDR3 is 10 residues. Trimming removed 7 bases from V and 3 bases from J, with 3 bases in between. Germline V gene sequence: CDR1 LNHDA, CDR2 SQIVND (reference sequence).